Following are 13 T cell receptor beta chains from one sample sequenced in a study of T cells after yellow fever vaccination. TCRdb reanalysed the 5' RACE reads using MiXCR and keeps one entry per CDR3 protein. The data contain 200,000 to 250,000 distinct CDR3 sequences, around 3.1% of them seen just once; the ten biggest clones take up roughly 3%. Source: CD4+ T cells sorted from PBMCs, taken 10 days after the yellow fever booster vaccination. The receptor source for this set is a man between 18 and 35 years old who received the YFV17D yellow fever vaccine.

This clonotype was seen a handful of times. The chain is built from TRBV6-6 and TRBJ2-5; D is possibly TRBD2 (7 bases). The CDR3 runs 13 residues. CDR1 is MNHNY, CDR2 SVGAGI, per germline (reference sequence). The ends were cut back, 7 bases at V and 4 bases at J, with 13 bases in the middle. As DNA, the CDR3 is TGTGCCAGCAACGCGGGGGCGGGAGAGACCCAGTACTTC. Translation: CASNAGAGETQYF.

This clonotype came up many times. This chain joins TRBV20-1 and TRBJ2-7; TRBD2 aligns across 9 bases. V dropped 4 bases and J dropped 6; count of bases not matched to a gene: 10. Germline CDR1 reads DFQATT; CDR2 reads SNEGSKA (reference sequence). CDR3 length equals 14 residues. DNA for the CDR3: TGCAGTGCTAAAAGCGGGGGGCCTAGCCGCGAGCAGTACTTC. Protein: CSAKSGGPSREQYF.

This clonotype has at least ten counts. DNA of the CDR3: TGCAGTGCTTGGACTAGCGGGGAATACGAGCAGTACTTC. This sequence encodes CSAWTSGEYEQYF. The V call is TRBV20-1, the J call TRBJ2-7; 12 bases fit TRBD2. The V gene's germline CDR1 is DFQATT and CDR2 SNEGSKA (reference sequence). The CDR3 sequence is 13 residues long. J was trimmed by 4 bases and V by 5 bases; bases with no gene match: 3.

This clonotype has ten or more counts. V usage is TRBV28 and J usage is TRBJ1-5, with D unresolved. This CDR3 is 12 amino acids long. Trimming pared 11 bases from V and 2 bases from J, leaving 10 bases between. The germline gives CDR1 MDHEN, CDR2 SYDVKM. CDR3 coding DNA: TGTGCCCCCACCGGCCGCAATCAGCCCCAGCATTTT. As protein: CAPTGRNQPQHF.

This clonotype was observed many times. The J gene is TRBJ2-3, the V gene TRBV3-1, with a weak D call TRBD2 (6 bases). CDR1 and CDR2 from the germline V gene are LGHDT and YNNKEL (reference sequence). V was clipped by 0 bases and J by 4 bases, with 14 bases between them. The CDR3 is 16 residues long. Here the CDR3 reads CASSQERGTVADTQYF. The CDR3 coding sequence is TGTGCCAGCAGCCAAGAGCGGGGTACGGTTGCAGATACGCAGTATTTT.

This clonotype showed up many times. The V call is TRBV7-8, the J call TRBJ1-2; TRBD1 is a possible D gene (5 bases). The CDR3 is made up of 14 amino acids. Germline assignment: CDR1 SGHVS and CDR2 FQNEAQ. Trimming removed 5 bases at V and 4 bases at J, with 14 bases between. The CDR3 loop reads CASSVDPGLYGYTF. CDR3 DNA: TGTGCCAGCAGCGTCGACCCAGGGCTCTATGGCTACACCTTC.

This clonotype was recorded at least ten times. V gene TRBV6-5 combines with J gene TRBJ1-1; the D is unclear. Germline-derived CDR1 and CDR2 are MNHEY and SVGAGI. The CDR3 consists of 12 residues. The V end lost 8 bases, the J end lost 2 bases, and 9 bases lay between the germline ends. CDR3 sequence (DNA): TGTGCCAGCCAAGACCCCAACACTGAAGCTTTCTTT. This translates into CASQDPNTEAFF.

Many counts were recorded for this clonotype. The chain links TRBV12-3 or TRBV12-4 to TRBJ2-5; 11 bases are shared with TRBD2. This CDR3 is 14 amino acids long. Trimming cost V 7 bases and J 3 bases; bases outside gene matches: 4. In nucleotides, the CDR3 is TGTGCCAGCACCCTAGCGGGGGGAAAAGAGACCCAGTACTTC. It specifies CASTLAGGKETQYF.

This clonotype was recorded many times. The V call is TRBV4-2, the J call TRBJ1-6; 8 bases fit TRBD1. Losses at the gene ends were 6 bases for V and 6 bases for J; bases not matched to a gene: 13. This CDR3 has 17 amino acids. CDR1 and CDR2 (germline): LGHNA, YNFKEQ. CDR3 sequence reads: CASRQRLKGQGNSPLHF. The CDR3, as DNA: TGTGCCAGCAGACAGCGCCTCAAAGGACAGGGTAATTCACCCCTCCACTTT.

There are a few counts of this clonotype. In DNA, the CDR3 is TGCAGTGCCCCGCCGGGACACCTCCAAGCTAACTATGGCTACACCTTC. Its translation: CSAPPGHLQANYGYTF. The V call is TRBV20-1, the J call TRBJ1-2; a possible D gene is TRBD1 (6 bases). CDR3 length: 16 residues. V was trimmed by 6 bases and J by 0 bases, leaving 20 bases between them. Germline CDR1 reads DFQATT; CDR2 reads SNEGSKA (reference sequence).

This clonotype was seen more than once but under ten times. The chain uses TRBV7-6 and TRBJ2-5, with 12 bases matching TRBD2. With V trimmed by 5 bases and J by 2 bases, 9 bases remained unmatched. The CDR3 is made up of 17 amino acids. Germline CDR1 reads SGHVS; CDR2 reads FNYEAQ. As DNA, the CDR3 is TGTGCCAGCAGCCCTAGGACTAGCGGGGATGCACAAGAGACCCAGTACTTC. This translates into CASSPRTSGDAQETQYF.

This rearrangement joins TRBV6-2 or TRBV6-3 to TRBJ1-1, with TRBD1 matching over 7 bases. Germline CDR1 is MNHEY and CDR2 is SVGEGT. V gave up 8 bases and J gave up 5 bases; unmatched junction bases: 2. The CDR3 has 11 residues. In DNA, the CDR3 is TGTGCCAGCTTACAGGGGACTGAAGCTTTCTTT. This sequence encodes CASLQGTEAFF.

This clonotype was recorded many times. The chain recombines TRBV7-3 with TRBJ1-6; 7 bases are shared with TRBD1. Trimming took 4 bases from V and 6 from J; bases not matched to a gene: 6. The V gene's germline CDR1 is SGHTA and CDR2 FQGTGA. The CDR3 loop spans 15 amino acids. This CDR3 reads CASSSSGTANSPLHF. The CDR3 DNA sequence: TGTGCCAGCAGCTCCTCCGGGACAGCTAATTCACCCCTCCACTTT.